This T cell receptor beta chain was documented in a study of CD8 T cells in Susac syndrome. TEMRA cells were FACS-enriched, and CD8+ and CD4+ T cells were isolated negatively. V was cut by 11 bases and J by 0 bases, with 13 bases left in between. Germline V gene sequence: CDR1 LNHNV, CDR2 YYDKDF (reference sequence). The CDR3 loop spans 14 amino acids. The RNA input was 0.5 to 1 ug, and it was reverse transcribed with random hexamers. TCRdb fed the immunoSEQ multiplex PCR reads into MiXCR, producing one record per CDR3 protein. Here the sample spans 150,000 to 200,000 distinct CDR3 sequences, roughly 95% being singletons.

The V call is TRBV15, the J call TRBJ2-2; D not resolved. The material sequenced was CD8+ T cells from PBMCs. The sequence came from a human donor with multiple sclerosis. The CDR3 spells CAACESSNTGELFF. DNA of the CDR3: TGTGCCGCGTGTGAATCTTCGAACACCGGGGAGCTGTTTTTT.